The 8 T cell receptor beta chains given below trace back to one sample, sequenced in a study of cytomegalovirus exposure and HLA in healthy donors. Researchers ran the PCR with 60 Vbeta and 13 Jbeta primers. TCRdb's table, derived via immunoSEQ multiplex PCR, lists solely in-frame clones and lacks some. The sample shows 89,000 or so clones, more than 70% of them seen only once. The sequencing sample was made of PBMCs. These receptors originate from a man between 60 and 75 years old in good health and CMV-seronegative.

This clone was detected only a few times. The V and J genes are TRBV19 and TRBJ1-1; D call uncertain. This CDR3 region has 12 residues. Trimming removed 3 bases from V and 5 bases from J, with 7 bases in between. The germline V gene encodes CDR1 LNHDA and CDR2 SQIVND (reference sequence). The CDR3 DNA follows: TGTGCCAGTAGTATTGCGGGGACTGAAGCTTTCTTT. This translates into CASSIAGTEAFF.

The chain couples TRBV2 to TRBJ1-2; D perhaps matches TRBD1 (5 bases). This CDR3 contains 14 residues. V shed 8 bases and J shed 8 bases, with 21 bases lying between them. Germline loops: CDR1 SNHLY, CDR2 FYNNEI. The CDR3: CASVEALGPWGYTF. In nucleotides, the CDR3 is TGTGCCAGCGTCGAAGCGTTGGGGCCTTGGGGCTACACCTTC.

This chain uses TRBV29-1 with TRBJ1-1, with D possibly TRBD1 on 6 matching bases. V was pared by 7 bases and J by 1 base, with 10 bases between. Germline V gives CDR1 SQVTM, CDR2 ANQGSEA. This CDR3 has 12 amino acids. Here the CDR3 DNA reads TGCAGCGCCGACAGGAAGAACACTGAAGCTTTCTTT. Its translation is CSADRKNTEAFF.

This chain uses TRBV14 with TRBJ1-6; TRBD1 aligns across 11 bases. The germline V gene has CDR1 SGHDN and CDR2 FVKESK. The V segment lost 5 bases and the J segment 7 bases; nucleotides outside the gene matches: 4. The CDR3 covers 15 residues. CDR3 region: CASSFRDRGNSPLHF. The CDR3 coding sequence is TGTGCCAGCAGCTTCCGGGACAGGGGGAATTCACCCCTCCACTTT.

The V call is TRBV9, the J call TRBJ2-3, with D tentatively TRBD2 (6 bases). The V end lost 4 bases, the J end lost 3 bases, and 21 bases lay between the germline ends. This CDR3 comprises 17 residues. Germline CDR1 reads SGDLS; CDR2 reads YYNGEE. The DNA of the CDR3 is TGTGCCAGCAGCTCCAGTCCTAGCGAGGTGGTGACAGATACGCAGTATTTT. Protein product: CASSSSPSEVVTDTQYF.

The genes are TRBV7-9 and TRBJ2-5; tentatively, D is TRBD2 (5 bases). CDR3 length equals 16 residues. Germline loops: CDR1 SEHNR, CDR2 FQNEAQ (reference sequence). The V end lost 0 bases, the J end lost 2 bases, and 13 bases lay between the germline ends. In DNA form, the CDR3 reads TGTGCCAGCAGCTTAGCGGCGGGCTCCAGGCAAGAGACCCAGTACTTC. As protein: CASSLAAGSRQETQYF.

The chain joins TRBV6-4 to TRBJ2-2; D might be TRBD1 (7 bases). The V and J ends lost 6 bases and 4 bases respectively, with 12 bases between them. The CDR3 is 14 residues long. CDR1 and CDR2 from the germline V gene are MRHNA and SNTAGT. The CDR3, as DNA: TGTGCCAGCAGGAGGGGGGACAGCACCGGGGAGCTGTTTTTT. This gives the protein CASRRGDSTGELFF.

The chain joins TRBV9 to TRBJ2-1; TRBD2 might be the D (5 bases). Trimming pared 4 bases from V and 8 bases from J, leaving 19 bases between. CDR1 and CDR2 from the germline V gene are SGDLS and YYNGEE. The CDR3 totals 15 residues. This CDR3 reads CASSPTGIKRDEQFF. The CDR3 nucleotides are TGTGCCAGCAGCCCCACCGGGATCAAGAGGGATGAGCAGTTCTTC.